The T cell receptor beta chain described here comes from a study of cytomegalovirus exposure and HLA in healthy donors. The CDR3 has 18 amino acids. The ends were cut back, 3 bases at V and 0 bases at J, with 21 bases in the middle. CDR1 SGHDN and CDR2 FVKESK come from the germline V gene. Primers for the PCR totalled 60 Vbeta and 13 Jbeta. The protocol was immunoSEQ multiplex PCR, while the TCRdb copy is restricted to in-frame clones and leaves out a portion. The sample holds 200,000 to 250,000 clones, around 81% seen once. The specimen was PBMCs. The gene calls are TRBV14 and TRBJ2-7; weak D call: TRBD2 (6 bases). This receptor was obtained from a woman between 45 and 60 years old in good health and CMV-seropositive. The CDR3 loop reads CASSQSFLVGGSSYEQYF. The CDR3 DNA is TGTGCCAGCAGCCAGTCTTTCCTGGTGGGGGGAAGCTCCTACGAGCAGTACTTC.